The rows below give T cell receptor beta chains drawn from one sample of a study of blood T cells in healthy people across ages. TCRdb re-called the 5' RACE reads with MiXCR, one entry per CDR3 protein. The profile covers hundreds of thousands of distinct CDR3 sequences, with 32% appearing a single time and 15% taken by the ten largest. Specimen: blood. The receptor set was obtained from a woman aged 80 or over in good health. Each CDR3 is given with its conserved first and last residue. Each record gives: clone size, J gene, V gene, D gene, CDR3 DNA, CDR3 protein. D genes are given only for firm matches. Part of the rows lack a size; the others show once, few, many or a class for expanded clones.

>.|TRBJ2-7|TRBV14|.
TGTGCCAGCAGCCAGCTGACAGGGACTTCCTACGAGCAGTACTTC
CASSQLTGTSYEQYF
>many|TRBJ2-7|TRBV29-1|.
TGCAGCGTTGAAGGGCCCACGCACTACGAGCAGTACTTC
CSVEGPTHYEQYF
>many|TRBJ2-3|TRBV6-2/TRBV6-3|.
TGTGCCAGCGGGCACCTCCCGGATACGCAGTATTTT
CASGHLPDTQYF
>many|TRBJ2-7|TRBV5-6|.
TGTGCCCGTTGGGGGGCGACACGCAATGACACGGGACTCGAGCAGTACTTC
CARWGATRNDTGLEQYF
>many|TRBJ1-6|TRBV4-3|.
TGCGCCAGCAGCCAAGAACCGGTAAATTCACCCCTCCACTTT
CASSQEPVNSPLHF
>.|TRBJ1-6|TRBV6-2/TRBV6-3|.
TGTGCCAGCAGTTACTCAGGCAGGGGTAATTCACCCCTCCACTTT
CASSYSGRGNSPLHF
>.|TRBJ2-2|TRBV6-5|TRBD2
TGTGCCAGCAGGTCACTCGGACTAGCGGGGTTTACGAACACCGGGGAGCTGTTTTTT
CASRSLGLAGFTNTGELFF
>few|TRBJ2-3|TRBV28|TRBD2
TGTGCCAGCAGTCAAGTTGGACTAGCGGGGAGATACACAGATACGCAGTATTTT
CASSQVGLAGRYTDTQYF
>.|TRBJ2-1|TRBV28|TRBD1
TGTGCCACCGACAGGGAGCTTGCCTACGAGCAGTTCTTC
CATDRELAYEQFF
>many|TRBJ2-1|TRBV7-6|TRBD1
TGTGCCAGCAGCCCAATCGACAGGGACGGACACAATGAGCAGTTCTTC
CASSPIDRDGHNEQFF
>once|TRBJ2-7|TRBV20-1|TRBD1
TGCAGTGCTTTGGGACAGGGGCAAGAAACCCAGTACTTC
CSALGQGQETQYF
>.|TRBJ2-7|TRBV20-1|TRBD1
TGCAGTTGGATGGGGGGACAGGGGGATGCGAGCTCCTACGAGCAGTACTTC
CSWMGGQGDASSYEQYF
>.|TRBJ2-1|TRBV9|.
TGTGCCAGCAGCCCCCACGTCGGCTACAATGAGCAGTTCTTC
CASSPHVGYNEQFF
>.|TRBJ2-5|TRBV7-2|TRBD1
TGTGCCAGCAGCTTAGCATACCAGGGGGTCTGGGATGAGCAGTACTTC
CASSLAYQGVWDEQYF
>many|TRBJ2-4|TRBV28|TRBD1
TGTGCCAGCAGTCAGACAGGGGGGGCCAAAAACATTCAGTACTTC
CASSQTGGAKNIQYF
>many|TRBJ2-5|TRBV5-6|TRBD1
TGTGCCAGCAGCTCTCTGGGGACAGGGGAAGAGACCCAGTACTTC
CASSSLGTGEETQYF
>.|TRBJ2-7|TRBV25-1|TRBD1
TGTGCCAGCAGCGGGGGGACAGGGCTCGACGAGCAGTACTTC
CASSGGTGLDEQYF
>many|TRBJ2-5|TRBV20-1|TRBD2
TGCAGTGCTCACACAGTAGGACTAGCGGGGGGTAGGCAAGAGACCCAGTACTTC
CSAHTVGLAGGRQETQYF
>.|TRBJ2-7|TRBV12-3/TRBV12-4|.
TGTGCCAGCAGTTTAGTTAAAGGGGAGCTCTCCTACGAGCAGTACTTC
CASSLVKGELSYEQYF
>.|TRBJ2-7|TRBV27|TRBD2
TGTGCCAGCAGTTTACGGGGGGGCTTAGCCCACAATGAGCAGTACTTC
CASSLRGGLAHNEQYF
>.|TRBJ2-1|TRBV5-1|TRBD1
TGCGCCAGCAGCCCACAGGGGGCATCGGGGGTTAATGAGCAGTTCTTC
CASSPQGASGVNEQFF
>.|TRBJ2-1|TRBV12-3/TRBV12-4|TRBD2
TGTGCCAGCAGTAGGACTAGCGGGAGTGGCAATGAGCAGTTCTTC
CASSRTSGSGNEQFF
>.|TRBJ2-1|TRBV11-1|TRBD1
TGTGCCAGCAGCTCGCGGACAGGGTTTGAGCAGTTCTTC
CASSSRTGFEQFF
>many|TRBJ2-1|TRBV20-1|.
TGCAGTGCTGAAAGGGATGAGCAGTTCTTC
CSAERDEQFF
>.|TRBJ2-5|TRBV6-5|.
TGTGCCAGCAAGCTCCCTGGGGGGACCCAGTACTTC
CASKLPGGTQYF
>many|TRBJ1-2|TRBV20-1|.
TGCAGTGCGGACAGCGGCAGGGAGGATATATTTAACTATGGCTACACCTTC
CSADSGREDIFNYGYTF
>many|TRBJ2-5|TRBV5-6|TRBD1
TGTGCCAGCAGCTGGGGGGGACAGGGTCAAGAGACCCAGTACTTC
CASSWGGQGQETQYF
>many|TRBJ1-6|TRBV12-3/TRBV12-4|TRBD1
TGTGCCAGCAGTACCGGGACAGCCAATTCACCCCTCCACTTT
CASSTGTANSPLHF
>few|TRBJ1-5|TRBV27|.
TGTGCCAGCAGTTTAGGACTCTATAGCAATCAGCCCCAGCATTTT
CASSLGLYSNQPQHF
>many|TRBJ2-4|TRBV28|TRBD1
TGTGCCAGCAGTGCCACAGGGGGAGGCAAAAACATTCAGTACTTC
CASSATGGGKNIQYF
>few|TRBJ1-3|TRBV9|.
TGTGCCAGCAGCGTGAGAATGGACGGGGCCTCTGGAAACACCATATATTTT
CASSVRMDGASGNTIYF